The count of the clone carrying this T cell receptor (beta chain) is one. This entry is derived from a study of blood T cell repertoires in COVID-19. The wider study: The cDNA or gDNA used as material had been derived from T cells, B-cell-depleted T cells, or PBMCs.

The CDR3 length is 12 residues. Looked up from germline, CDR1 is SGHAT and CDR2 is FQDESV (reference sequence). With 2 bases removed from V and 6 bases from J, the gap between germline ends came to 6 bases. TCRdb's table, derived via immunoSEQ multiplex PCR, lists solely in-frame clones and lacks some. The profile shows about 140,000 clones, over 75% of them singletons. The V call is TRBV11-1, the J call TRBJ2-3, with D possibly matching TRBD1 (6 bases). The origin of this receptor is a man between 65 and 85 years old with acute or convalescent COVID-19. The sample consisted of peripheral blood. In nucleotides, the CDR3 is TGTGCCAGCAGCTTAACAGGGGATACGCAGTATTTT. Its protein product is CASSLTGDTQYF.